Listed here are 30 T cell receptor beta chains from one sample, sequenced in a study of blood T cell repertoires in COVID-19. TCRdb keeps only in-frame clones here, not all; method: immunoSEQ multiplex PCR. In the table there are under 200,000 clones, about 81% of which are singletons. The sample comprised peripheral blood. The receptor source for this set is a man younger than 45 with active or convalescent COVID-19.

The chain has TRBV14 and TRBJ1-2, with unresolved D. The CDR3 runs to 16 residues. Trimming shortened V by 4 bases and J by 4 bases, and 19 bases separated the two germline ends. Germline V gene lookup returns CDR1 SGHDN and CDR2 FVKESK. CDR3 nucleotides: TGTGCCAGCAGCCCCCCGGTTCAGGCCCTCATCTATGGCTACACCTTC. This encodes CASSPPVQALIYGYTF. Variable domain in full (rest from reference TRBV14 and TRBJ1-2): EAGVTQFPSHSVIEKGQTVTLRCDPISGHDNLYWYRRVMGKEIKFLLHFVKESKQDESGMPNNRFLAERTGGTYSTLKVQPAELEDSGVYFCASSPPVQALIYGYTFGSGTRLTVV.

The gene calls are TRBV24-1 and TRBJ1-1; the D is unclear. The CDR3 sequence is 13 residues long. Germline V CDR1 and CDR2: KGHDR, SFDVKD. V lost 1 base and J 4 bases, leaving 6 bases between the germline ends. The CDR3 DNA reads TGTGCCACCAGTGATTTTAAGAGCACTGAAGCTTTCTTT. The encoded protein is CATSDFKSTEAFF.

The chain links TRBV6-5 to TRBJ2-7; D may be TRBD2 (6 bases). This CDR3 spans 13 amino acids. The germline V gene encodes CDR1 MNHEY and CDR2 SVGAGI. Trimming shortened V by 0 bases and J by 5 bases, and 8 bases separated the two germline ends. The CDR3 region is CASSYSGGNEQYF. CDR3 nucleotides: TGTGCCAGCAGTTACTCCGGGGGTAACGAGCAGTACTTC.

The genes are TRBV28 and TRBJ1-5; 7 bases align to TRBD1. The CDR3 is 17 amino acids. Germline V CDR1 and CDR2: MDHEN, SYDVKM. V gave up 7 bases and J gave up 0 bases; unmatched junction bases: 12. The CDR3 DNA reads TGTGCCAGCAACCTTCCGCAGGGGGGTTATAGCAATCAGCCCCAGCATTTT. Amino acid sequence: CASNLPQGGYSNQPQHF.

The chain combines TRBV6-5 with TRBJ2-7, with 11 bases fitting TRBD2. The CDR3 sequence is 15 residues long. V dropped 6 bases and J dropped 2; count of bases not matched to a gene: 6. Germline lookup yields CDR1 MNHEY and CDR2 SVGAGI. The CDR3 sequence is CASSSTSGSPYEQYF. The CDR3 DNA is TGTGCCAGCAGCTCCACTAGCGGGAGCCCCTACGAGCAGTACTTC.

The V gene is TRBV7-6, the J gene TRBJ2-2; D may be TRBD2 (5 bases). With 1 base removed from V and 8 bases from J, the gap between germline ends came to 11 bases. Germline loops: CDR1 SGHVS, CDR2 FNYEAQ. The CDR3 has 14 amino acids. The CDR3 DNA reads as TGTGCCAGCAGCTTAGGGAGGAAGAGGGGGGAGCTGTTTTTT. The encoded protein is CASSLGRKRGELFF. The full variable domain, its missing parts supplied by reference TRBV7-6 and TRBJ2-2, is GAGVSQSPRYKVTKRGQDVALRCDPISGHVSLYWYRQALGQGPEFLTYFNYEAQQDKSGLPNDRFSAERPEGSISTLTIQRTEQRDSAMYRCASSLGRKRGELFFGEGSRLTVL.

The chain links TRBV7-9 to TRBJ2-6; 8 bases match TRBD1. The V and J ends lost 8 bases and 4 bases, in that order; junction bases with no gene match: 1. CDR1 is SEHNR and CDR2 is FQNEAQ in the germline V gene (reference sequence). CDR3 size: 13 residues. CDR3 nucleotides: TGTGCCAGCCAGGGGGCCGGGGCCAACGTCCTGACTTTC. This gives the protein CASQGAGANVLTF.

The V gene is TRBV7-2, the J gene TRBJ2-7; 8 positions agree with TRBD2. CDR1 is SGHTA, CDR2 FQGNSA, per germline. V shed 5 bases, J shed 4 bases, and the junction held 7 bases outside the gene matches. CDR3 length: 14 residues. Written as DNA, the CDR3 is TGTGCCAGCAGCCCCCCCGGGACTAGTTACGAGCAGTACGTC. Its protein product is CASSPPGTSYEQYV.

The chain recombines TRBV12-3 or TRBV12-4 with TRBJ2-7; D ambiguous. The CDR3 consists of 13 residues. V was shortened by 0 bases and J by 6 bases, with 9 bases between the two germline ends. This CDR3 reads CASSLAGSSEQYF. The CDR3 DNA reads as TGTGCCAGCAGTTTAGCGGGCTCATCCGAGCAGTACTTC.

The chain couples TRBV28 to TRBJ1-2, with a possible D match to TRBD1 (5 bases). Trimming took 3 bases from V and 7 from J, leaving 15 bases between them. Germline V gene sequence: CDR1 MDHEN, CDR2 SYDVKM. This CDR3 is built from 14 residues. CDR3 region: CASSFRGIGSGYTF. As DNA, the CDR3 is TGTGCCAGCAGTTTCCGGGGGATTGGTAGTGGCTACACCTTC.

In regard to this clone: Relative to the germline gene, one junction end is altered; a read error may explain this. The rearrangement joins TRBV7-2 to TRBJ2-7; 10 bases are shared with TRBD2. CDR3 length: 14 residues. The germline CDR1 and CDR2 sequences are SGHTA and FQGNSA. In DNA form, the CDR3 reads TGTGCCAGCAGCCTAGCGGGAGTCAACTACGAGCAGTACTTC. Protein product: CASSLAGVNYEQYF.

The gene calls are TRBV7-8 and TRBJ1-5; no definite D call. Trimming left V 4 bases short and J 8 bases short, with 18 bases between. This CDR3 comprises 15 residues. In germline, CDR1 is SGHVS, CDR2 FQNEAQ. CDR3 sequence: CASSSNTGHREPQHF. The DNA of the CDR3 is TGTGCCAGCAGCTCGAATACCGGCCACCGGGAGCCCCAGCATTTT.

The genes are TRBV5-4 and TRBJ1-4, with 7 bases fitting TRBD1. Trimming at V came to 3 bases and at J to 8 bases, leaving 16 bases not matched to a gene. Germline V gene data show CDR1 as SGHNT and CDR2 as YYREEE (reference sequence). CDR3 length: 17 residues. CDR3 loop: CASSSSPLTGLAEKLFF. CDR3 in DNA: TGTGCCAGCAGCTCCTCCCCACTGACAGGGCTGGCCGAAAAACTGTTTTTT.

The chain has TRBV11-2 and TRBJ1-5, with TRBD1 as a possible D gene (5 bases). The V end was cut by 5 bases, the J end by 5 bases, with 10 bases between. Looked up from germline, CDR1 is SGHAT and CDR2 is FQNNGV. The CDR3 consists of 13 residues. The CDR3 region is CASSPDRYQPQHF. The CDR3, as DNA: TGTGCCAGCAGCCCTGACAGATATCAGCCCCAGCATTTT.

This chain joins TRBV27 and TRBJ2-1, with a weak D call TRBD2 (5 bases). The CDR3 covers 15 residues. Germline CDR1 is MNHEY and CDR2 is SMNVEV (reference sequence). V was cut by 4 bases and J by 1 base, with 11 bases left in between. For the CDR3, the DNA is TGTGCCAGCAGTTCCTCGGGGTTTTCCTACAATGAGCAGTTCTTC. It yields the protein CASSSSGFSYNEQFF.

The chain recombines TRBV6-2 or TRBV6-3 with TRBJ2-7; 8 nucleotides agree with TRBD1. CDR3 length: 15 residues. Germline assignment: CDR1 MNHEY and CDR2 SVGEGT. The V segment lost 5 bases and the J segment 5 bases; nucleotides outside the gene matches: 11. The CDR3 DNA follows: TGTGCCAGCAGTGATTTGGGGACAGGCAAGGACGAGCAGTACTTC. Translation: CASSDLGTGKDEQYF.

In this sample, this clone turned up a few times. CDR3 nucleotide sequence: TGTGCCATCAGTGCCTCGGGACCGGGGGGGGCTCAGCCCCAGCATTTT. It codes for CAISASGPGGAQPQHF. The chain recombines TRBV10-3 with TRBJ1-5, with D perhaps TRBD1 (6 bases). Per the germline V gene, CDR1 is ENHRY and CDR2 is SYGVKD. This CDR3 is 16 amino acids long. The V end was cut by 4 bases, the J end by 6 bases, with 19 bases between.

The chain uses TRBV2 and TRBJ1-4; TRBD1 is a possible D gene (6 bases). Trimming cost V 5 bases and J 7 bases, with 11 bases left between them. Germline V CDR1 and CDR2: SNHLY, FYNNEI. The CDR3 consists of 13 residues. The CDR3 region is CASSRGGGEKLFF. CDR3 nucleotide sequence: TGTGCCAGCAGTCGAGGGGGGGGTGAAAAACTGTTTTTT.

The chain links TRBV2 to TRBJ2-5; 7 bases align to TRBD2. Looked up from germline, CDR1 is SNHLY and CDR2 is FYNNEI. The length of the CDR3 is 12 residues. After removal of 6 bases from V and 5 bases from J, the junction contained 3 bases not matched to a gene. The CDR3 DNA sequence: TGTGCCAGCAGGCGGGAGCTTGAGACCCAGTACTTC. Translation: CASRRELETQYF.

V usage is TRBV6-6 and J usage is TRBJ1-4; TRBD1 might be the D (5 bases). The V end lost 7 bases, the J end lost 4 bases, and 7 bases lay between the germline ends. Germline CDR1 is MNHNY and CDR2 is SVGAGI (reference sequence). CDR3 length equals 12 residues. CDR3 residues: CASKGYNEKLFF. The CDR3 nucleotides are TGTGCCAGCAAGGGGTATAATGAAAAACTGTTTTTT.

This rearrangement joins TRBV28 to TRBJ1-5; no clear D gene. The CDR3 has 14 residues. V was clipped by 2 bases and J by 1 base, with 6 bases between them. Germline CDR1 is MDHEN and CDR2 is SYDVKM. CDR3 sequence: CASSLPESNQPQHF. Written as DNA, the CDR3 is TGTGCCAGCAGTTTACCAGAAAGCAATCAGCCCCAGCATTTT.

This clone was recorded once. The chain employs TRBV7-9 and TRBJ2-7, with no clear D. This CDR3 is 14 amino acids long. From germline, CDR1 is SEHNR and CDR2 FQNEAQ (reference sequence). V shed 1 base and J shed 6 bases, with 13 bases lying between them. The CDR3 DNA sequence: TGTGCCAGCAGCTTAGGAGGCATAGGTGGCGAGCAGTACGTC. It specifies CASSLGGIGGEQYV.

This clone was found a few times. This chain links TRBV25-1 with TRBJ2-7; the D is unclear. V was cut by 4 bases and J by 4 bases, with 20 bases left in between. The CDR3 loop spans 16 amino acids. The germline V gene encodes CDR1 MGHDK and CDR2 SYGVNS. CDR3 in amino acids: CASSASGGSLPYEQYF. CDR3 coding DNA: TGTGCCAGCAGTGCATCCGGCGGTAGCCTTCCTTACGAGCAGTACTTC.

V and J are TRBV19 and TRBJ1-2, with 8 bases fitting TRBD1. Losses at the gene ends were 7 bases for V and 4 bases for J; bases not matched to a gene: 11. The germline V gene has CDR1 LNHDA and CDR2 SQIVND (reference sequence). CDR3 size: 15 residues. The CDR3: CASNPETGEIYGYTF. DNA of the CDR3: TGTGCCAGTAACCCAGAGACAGGGGAGATCTATGGCTACACCTTC.

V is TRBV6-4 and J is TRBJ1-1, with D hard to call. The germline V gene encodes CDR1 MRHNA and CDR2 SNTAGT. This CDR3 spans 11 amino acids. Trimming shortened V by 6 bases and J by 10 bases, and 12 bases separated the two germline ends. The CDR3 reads CASREGERAFF. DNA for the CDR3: TGTGCCAGCAGGGAGGGAGAGAGAGCTTTCTTT.

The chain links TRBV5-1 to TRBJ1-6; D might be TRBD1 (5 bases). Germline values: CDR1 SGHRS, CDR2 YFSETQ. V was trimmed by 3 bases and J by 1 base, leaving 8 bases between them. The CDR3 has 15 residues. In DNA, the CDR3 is TGCGCCAGCAGCTCGGGGGGATCCTATAATTCACCCCTCCACTTT. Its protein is CASSSGGSYNSPLHF.

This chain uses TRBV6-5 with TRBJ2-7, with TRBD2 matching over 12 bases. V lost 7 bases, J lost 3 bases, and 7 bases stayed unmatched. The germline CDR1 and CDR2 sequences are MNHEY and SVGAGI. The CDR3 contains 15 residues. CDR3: CASTELAGGRYEQYF. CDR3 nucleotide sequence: TGTGCCAGCACAGAACTAGCGGGAGGCCGCTACGAGCAGTACTTC.

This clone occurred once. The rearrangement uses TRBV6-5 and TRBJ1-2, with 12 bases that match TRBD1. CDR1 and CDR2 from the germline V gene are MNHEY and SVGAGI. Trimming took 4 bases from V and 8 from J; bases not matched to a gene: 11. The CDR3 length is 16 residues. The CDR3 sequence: CASSSGTGGPSRGYTF. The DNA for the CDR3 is TGTGCCAGCAGTTCTGGGACAGGGGGCCCGTCCAGGGGCTACACCTTC.

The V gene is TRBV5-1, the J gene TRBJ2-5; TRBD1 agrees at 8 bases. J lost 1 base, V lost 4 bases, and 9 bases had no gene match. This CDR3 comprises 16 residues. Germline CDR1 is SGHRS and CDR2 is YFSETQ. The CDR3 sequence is CASSLGQGLLQETQYF. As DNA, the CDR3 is TGCGCCAGCAGCCTCGGACAGGGACTGCTCCAAGAGACCCAGTACTTC.

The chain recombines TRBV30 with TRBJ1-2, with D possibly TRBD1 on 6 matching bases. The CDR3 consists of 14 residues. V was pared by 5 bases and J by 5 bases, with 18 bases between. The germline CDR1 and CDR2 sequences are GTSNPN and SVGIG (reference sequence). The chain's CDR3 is CAWGQGTSTYGYTF. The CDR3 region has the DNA TGTGCCTGGGGCCAGGGGACCTCTACTTATGGCTACACCTTC.